This T cell receptor beta chain was sequenced during a study of cytomegalovirus exposure and HLA in healthy donors (TCRdb year 2017). Context from the whole study: An earlier analysis of roughly 500 of the donors reported approximately 280 Gb of sequence data and about 120 million unique TCR beta sequences obtained from about 170 million T cells. Around 300 gigabases of sequencing data and roughly 90 million unique TCR sequences were included in an early release covering about 700 HLA-typed donors. Among the approximately 420 genotyped donors, approximately 82% belonged to the genetic ancestry cluster associated with self-reported Caucasian donors. The study aimed to test whether cataloging public T cell receptors could reveal signatures of past pathogen exposure. The study used immunosequencing to profile the T cell repertoires of approximately 630 subjects and linked those repertoires to cytomegalovirus serostatus. Besides the first cohort of around 670 subjects, a separate validation cohort made up of 120 different subjects was used. To predict cytomegalovirus infection status, the study combined high-throughput TCR immunosequencing, statistical association of individual TCRs with disease status, and machine learning. In a later analysis, previously published TCR beta repertoires from 600 to 850 donors were re-analyzed and high-resolution HLA genotyping was added so that TCR occurrence patterns could be studied. Rather than using new phenotypic data, the later analysis identified candidate immune exposures from TCR beta sequences and from how often those sequences occurred across donors. An earlier analysis of about 600 of the donors used high-throughput TCR beta sequencing to judge whether each TCR beta V gene segment behaved as functional or pseudogenic. Donor age, sex, ethnicity and CMV serostatus were compiled together with the repertoire data. A later genetic analysis took genome-wide SNP genotypes for about 55% of the 666 donors and used that subset as a discovery cohort. All discovery cohort repertoires had been generated on a single sequencing platform. Class I and class II HLA loci were covered by the typing at four-digit resolution. The number of donors typed differed by locus, with about 629-630 for A, B, C, DRB1 and DQB1, over 500 for DQA1, 600 to 610 for DPA1, and approximately 470 for DPB1. Because of strong linkage in the cohort, five DR-DQ haplotypes were treated as single units for association and clustering. On average, about 200,000 unique TCR beta nucleotide sequences were sequenced per donor among fewer than 500 genotyped donors of the cohort, with 15% to 20% of those sequences being non-productive. On the study overall, not on this receptor specifically: Some IMGT-functional V segments, including TRBV6-2 and TRBV6-3, could not be told apart with the 87-base-pair reads, so those segments were excluded. A cluster of highly shared sequence variants was judged likely to represent a technical artifact of the sequencing pipeline. Linkage disequilibrium might explain the correlated functional status among segregating V segments, but an unknown experimental factor could not be ruled out. The classifier was reported to diagnose cytomegalovirus status with high specificity and sensitivity in both the original and validation cohorts. Because counts were too low, about 15 rarely observed V segments, including chromosome 9 orphons, were left out of the earlier analysis of some 600 of the donors. Specific HLA alleles were associated with roughly 16,000 TCR beta sequences at a false discovery rate of 0.05 in a later analysis. An earlier analysis of approximately 590 of the donors showed that most TCR beta V segments appeared in productive rearrangements either about 87% or about 30% of the time, which broadly matched IMGT annotations. According to a later analysis, parvovirus B19, influenza, CMV and Epstein-Barr virus appeared linked to several top co-occurrence clusters. V-gene and J-gene trimming of TCR beta chains was associated with a missense DCLRE1C variant in a later genetic analysis, and the association was replicated in an independent cohort. This cohort had only TCR beta chains sequenced, and the lack of alpha or paired-chain data limited which features could be detected. A further reported finding was that TCR beta sequences accurately predicted the HLA-A and HLA-B alleles for most subjects in the first cohort. A few of the identified cytomegalovirus-associated TCR beta chains were confirmed in vitro to be specific for cytomegalovirus antigens. Immune exposure information for the cohort was limited to CMV serostatus. A total of some 180 TCR beta chains were listed by the study as associated with cytomegalovirus. Presence/absence analyses assumed roughly uniform sequencing depth across donors, an assumption that may not hold. A later analysis found that most CMV-associated TCR beta chains appeared HLA-restricted, with HLA associations seemingly driven largely by CMV exposure. According to a later genetic analysis, donors in an Asian-associated ancestry cluster had fewer N-insertions in productive TCRs than the approximately 630-donor mean. In a later analysis, HLA-associated TCR beta chains were found to be more clonally expanded and to have lower generation probabilities than equally common non-associated chains. Because HLA typing was missing for some donors at each locus, association tests included only the typed subset. Most TCR sequences were observed very rarely across donors, whereas some public TCRs were present in many individuals. The authors suggested that the approach could potentially be extended to other disease states and immunological phenotypes. In a later analysis, TCR association rates were found to vary across HLA loci, with the most associated TCRs seen for DRB1 alleles and the fewest for HLA-C alleles. Strong co-occurrence of HLA alleles, especially DR and DQ, made assigning TCR associations to individual alleles difficult.

On this clone: The antigen this receptor binds is unknown. Per-base quality was not reported, and no clone a single base away is much larger than it.

The CDR3 holds 16 amino acids from the cysteine to the phenylalanine. Only CDR3 DNA remains: 48 bases, in frame from the first base. The germline V gene sets CDR1 to KGHSH and CDR2 to LQKENI. V is cut by 6 bases and J by 0 bases, and the space between the germline ends is 15 bases. To prepare the library, the immunoSEQ multiplex PCR assay was applied. For the multiplex PCR, a mixture combining 60 forward primers for TCR Vbeta segments and 13 reverse primers for TCR Jbeta segments was used. The CDR3 region of rearranged TCR beta genes was amplified from genomic DNA with a multiplex PCR assay. The amplified TCR beta libraries were sequenced on the Illumina HiSeq System as 87-base-pair reads. The original pipeline was this. A later analysis counted about 80 million unique TCR beta chains across the 550 to 750 repertoires, and some 11 million of these chains were shared by at least two donors. To remove PCR and sequencing errors, raw reads were error-corrected and collapsed into unique sequences using a nearest-neighbor algorithm that merged closely related sequences. V, D and J gene segments were assigned by aligning CDR3 sequences to IMGT reference sequences. For a sequence to be retained, a match of at least six nucleotides to both a V gene segment and a J gene segment was required. A rearrangement counted as productive if the CDR3 had no stop codons and remained in frame with V and J, and every other rearrangement counted as non-productive. Following IMGT convention, CDR3 was defined as the stretch from the second conserved V-encoded cysteine to the conserved J-encoded phenylalanine. In an earlier analysis of around 540 of the donors, sequences lacking an unambiguous match to a single V gene segment were excluded. In an earlier analysis of approximately 550 of the donors, V segments were called functional above 56.7% productive rearrangements and were called segregating when the between-donor standard deviation exceeded 5%. A statistical classification framework was built for diagnosing cytomegalovirus status from the catalog of TCR beta chain sequences. In a later analysis, TCR nucleotide sequences were compared against IMGT/GENE-DB human TR gene sequences so that V and J genes could be assigned. In a later analysis, CDR3 sequences and most-parsimonious VDJ recombination scenarios were assigned using the TCRdist pipeline. In a later analysis, each TCR beta chain was defined by its CDR3 amino acid sequence together with its V-gene family, and reads without a unique V-gene family were excluded. As a way to deal with suspected cross-contamination and a sequencing artifact, a later analysis dropped roughly 600 nucleotide sequences that were highly shared and had low generation probability. A later analysis calculated a clonal expansion index for each public chain from normalized within-repertoire ranks of inferred template counts. Generation probabilities in a later analysis came from a VDJ recombination model fitted to out-of-frame rearrangements, and those results were checked against IGoR. A later analysis scored TCR-TCR, TCR-HLA and TCR-CMV co-occurrence with hypergeometric tests, applying a repertoire-size bias correction to TCR pairs. To estimate false discovery rates, a later analysis permuted the HLA or CMV assignments 20 times. In a later analysis, co-occurring TCRs were grouped using DBSCAN, and TCRdist sequence similarity was added for clustering within HLA-allele-positive subsets. Co-occurrence clustering excluded repertoires with fewer than 30,000 or more than 120,000 public chains, plus five with anomalous nucleotide sharing. Here the immuneACCESS table is served through TCRdb, limited to in-frame sequences with V and J called. Missing clones are a known gap in these copies; in checked studies unresolved V genes cover under half, and the rest lacks a known reason. V, J and clone size are taken as reported in that table, and D and trimming were inferred from the DNA itself. In all, the sample holds about 160,000 clones, and about 80% of those were seen once. The biggest ten clones account for approximately 1.3% of the sample.

The cohort consisted of 600 or so healthy bone marrow donors. At the time of sampling, all cohort members were nominally healthy, though unrecorded immune exposures were likely present. The donor was CMV seronegative and belonged to the group of around 350 seronegative cohort members. Every donor gave a peripheral blood sample, and the peripheral blood mononuclear cells from that sample were used for TCR beta sequencing. Genomic DNA was extracted from the blood cell samples with the Qiagen DNeasy Blood Extraction Kit. This clonotype was sampled from a man between 25 and 39 years old in good health and CMV-seronegative. The sequencing sample was made of PBMCs. The chain uses TRBV18 and TRBJ1-3, with a tentative D gene TRBD1 over 5 matching bases. The DNA reads as follows: TGTGCCAGCTCTCGCTCAACAGGAGACTCTGGAAACACCATATATTTT. It translates to CASSRSTGDSGNTIYF.